Below are 8 T cell receptor beta chains sequenced from a single sample in a study of blood T cell repertoires in COVID-19. Produced via immunoSEQ multiplex PCR; TCRdb's table is partial and in-frame only. Of about 330,000 clones listed, 80% to 90% are singletons. The sample comprised peripheral blood. The receptors here all came from a man aged 30 to 39 with COVID-19, enrolled during active disease.

CDR3 in DNA: TGTGCCAGCAGCTCTAACTTCTATACGCAGTATTTT. This gives the protein CASSSNFYTQYF. The chain carries TRBV27 and TRBJ2-3; D gene ambiguous. V was trimmed by 6 bases and J by 7 bases, leaving 11 bases between them. There are 12 residues in the CDR3. The germline gives CDR1 MNHEY, CDR2 SMNVEV (reference sequence).

The gene calls are TRBV24-1 and TRBJ2-3; 12 nucleotides agree with TRBD2. Germline assignment: CDR1 KGHDR and CDR2 SFDVKD. This CDR3 has 17 amino acids. V shed 3 bases, J shed 4 bases, and the junction held 7 bases outside the gene matches. The CDR3 loop is CATSDPRLAGGPDTQYF. The CDR3 DNA is TGTGCCACCAGTGATCCACGGCTAGCGGGGGGGCCAGATACGCAGTATTTT.

This clone was detected once. The chain has TRBV12-5 and TRBJ1-5, with D tentatively TRBD1 (5 bases). V gave up 4 bases and J gave up 1 base, with 11 bases separating them. CDR1 is LGHNT and CDR2 is FRNRAP in the germline V gene. The CDR3 has 15 residues. CDR3 in DNA: TGTGCTAGTGGTTCACTTCAGGGAAGCAATCAGCCCCAGCATTTT. Its translation: CASGSLQGSNQPQHF.

This chain joins TRBV27 and TRBJ2-7, with 8 bases lining up with TRBD1. Germline CDR1 and CDR2: MNHEY and SMNVEV (reference sequence). The ends lost 5 bases at V and 2 bases at J; junction bases unmatched: 8. The CDR3 consists of 15 residues. The CDR3 spells CASSRRQGSTYEQYF. For the CDR3, the DNA is TGTGCCAGCAGTCGACGACAGGGGAGCACCTACGAGCAGTACTTC.

J is TRBJ2-7 and V is TRBV4-3, with TRBD1 matching 7 bases. CDR1 is LGHNA, CDR2 YSLEER, per germline. The CDR3 runs 18 residues. V trimming: 0 bases; J trimming: 7 bases; junction bases outside the gene matches: 18. The DNA of the CDR3 is TGCGCCAGCAGCCAAGAAGCCGAATCGGACAGGTGGGATGGGGAGCAGTACTTC. It encodes CASSQEAESDRWDGEQYF.

The rearrangement links TRBV6-5 to TRBJ2-7, with 11 bases that match TRBD1. The trim removed 6 bases at V and 1 base at J, leaving 5 bases unmatched. The length of the CDR3 is 15 residues. CDR1 and CDR2 (germline): MNHEY, SVGAGI. The CDR3 bases are TGTGCCAGCAGGTTACGGGACAGGGGGTCCTACGAGCAGTACTTC. This codes for CASRLRDRGSYEQYF.

Here the CDR3 reads CASSQDGNPGTTYEQYF. In DNA form, the CDR3 reads TGCGCCAGCAGCCAAGACGGAAACCCCGGGACAACCTACGAGCAGTACTTC. The chain employs TRBV4-3 and TRBJ2-7, with a possible D match to TRBD1 (6 bases). V was trimmed by 0 bases and J by 2 bases, leaving 17 bases between them. CDR1 LGHNA and CDR2 YSLEER come from the germline V gene. This CDR3 is built from 17 residues.

This chain joins TRBV5-1 and TRBJ1-1; maybe TRBD1 (5 bases). This CDR3 is 14 amino acids long. Germline loops: CDR1 SGHRS, CDR2 YFSETQ. Trimming stripped 0 bases from V and 6 bases from J, with 12 bases between. The CDR3 sequence: CASSLVIGAAEAFF. For the CDR3, the DNA is TGCGCCAGCAGCTTGGTCATAGGGGCAGCTGAAGCTTTCTTT.